The sequence of this T cell receptor (beta chain) was determined in a study of blood T cell repertoires in COVID-19. Looking at the study overall: Both acute and convalescent COVID-19 samples were obtained from the United States, Italy and Spain. PBMCs, B-cell-depleted T cells, or T cells were the source of the cDNA or gDNA that made up the material.

CDR1 is MNHEY and CDR2 is SVGAGI in the germline V gene. CDR3 length: 14 residues. Trimming removed 2 bases at V and 0 bases at J, with 5 bases between. In the study's own analysis: Estimated nucleated cell counts came from reference gene primer amplification. Measured with immunoSEQ multiplex PCR; TCRdb has only the in-frame clones, and not every one. V and J calls and clone size follow that table, whereas D and trimming were derived from the DNA. This sample has 85,000 to 130,000 clones; approximately 91% occur once, and the top ten carry approximately 5%. This TCR was recovered from a human donor in a cohort sampled during active COVID-19. J is TRBJ1-5 and V is TRBV6-5; no definite D call. Material: peripheral blood. The CDR3 loop reads CASSYTDSNQPQHF. For the CDR3, the DNA is TGTGCCAGCAGTTACACTGATAGCAATCAGCCCCAGCATTTT.